Presented here are 17 T cell receptor beta chains from one specimen sequenced in a study of a mutant IDH1 vaccine in newly diagnosed glioma. The antigens of these receptors remain unknown. TCRdb keeps only in-frame clones here, not all; method: immunoSEQ multiplex PCR. The sample has tens of thousands of clones; less than 85% are singletons. Described time point: week 11, during vaccination. Doses comprised 300 ug of mutant IDH1 20-mer peptide each, plus topical imiquimod. The sequenced sample was PBMCs, obtained from a glioma patient whose treatment included an IDH1 peptide vaccine. The receptors here all came from a woman aged 45 to 65 with glioma.

This rearrangement joins TRBV6-5 to TRBJ2-5; no firm D call. This CDR3 has 15 residues. Germline V gene lookup returns CDR1 MNHEY and CDR2 SVGAGI. The V and J ends lost 0 bases and 7 bases respectively, with 15 bases between them. CDR3 protein: CASSYSSRTWGTQYF. The CDR3, as DNA: TGTGCCAGCAGTTACTCTTCCAGGACCTGGGGGACCCAGTACTTC.

The rearrangement links TRBV6-1 to TRBJ1-5; 7 bases line up with TRBD1. With V trimmed by 11 bases and J by 2 bases, 9 bases remained unmatched. The germline CDR1 and CDR2 sequences are MNHNS and SASEGT. This CDR3 comprises 14 residues. CDR3 sequence: CAGREGAGNQPQHF. CDR3 DNA: TGTGCCGGCCGTGAGGGGGCAGGCAATCAGCCCCAGCATTTT.

The chain recombines TRBV4-2 with TRBJ2-5; D unresolved. This CDR3 is built from 12 residues. Germline assignment: CDR1 LGHNA and CDR2 YNFKEQ. V lost 3 bases and J 1 base, leaving 3 bases between the germline ends. CDR3 residues: CASSHPQETQYF. DNA for the CDR3: TGTGCCAGCAGCCATCCCCAAGAGACCCAGTACTTC.

CDR3 nucleotides: TGTGCCAGCTCGGGAATTAACACTGAAGCTTTCTTT. The encoded protein is CASSGINTEAFF. V is TRBV18 and J is TRBJ1-1, with D unresolved. Germline V lookup: CDR1 KGHSH, CDR2 LQKENI. Trimming removed 6 bases from V and 2 bases from J, with 7 bases in between. This CDR3 has 12 residues.

This clone appeared a single time. V and J are TRBV28 and TRBJ2-7, with 10 bases that match TRBD2. CDR3 size: 15 residues. V dropped 7 bases and J dropped 6; count of bases not matched to a gene: 12. CDR1 is MDHEN, CDR2 SYDVKM, per germline. The DNA for the CDR3 is TGTGCCAGCACCGCACTAGCGGGGACTGCCGGCGAGCAGTACTTC. Residues: CASTALAGTAGEQYF.

The V gene is TRBV6-4, the J gene TRBJ2-5, with 7 bases lining up with TRBD2. J gave up 1 base and V 3 bases, and 20 bases lay outside the gene matches. Germline assignment: CDR1 MRHNA and CDR2 SNTAGT. The CDR3 consists of 20 residues. The CDR3 protein is CASSDGWCVKRGSLQETQYF. The CDR3 region has the DNA TGTGCCAGCAGTGATGGTTGGTGCGTCAAGCGGGGATCCCTCCAAGAGACCCAGTACTTC.

CDR3 DNA: TGTGCCAGCAGCTCCCGACCGGGGTTCACAGATACGCAGTATTTT. Amino acids: CASSSRPGFTDTQYF. V usage is TRBV7-2 and J usage is TRBJ2-3; maybe TRBD2 (5 bases). Germline V gene sequence: CDR1 SGHTA, CDR2 FQGNSA. Trimming took 4 bases from V and 2 from J, leaving 13 bases between them. The CDR3 has 15 residues.

This clone was seen only once. The chain links TRBV13 to TRBJ2-3; D might be TRBD1 or TRBD2, each matching 6 bases. Germline V gene sequence: CDR1 PRHDT, CDR2 FYEKMQ (reference sequence). Trimming removed 5 bases from V and 1 base from J, with 13 bases in between. The CDR3 loop spans 15 amino acids. For the CDR3, the DNA is TGTGCCAGCAGCGCCCGGGGGCCCCGCACAGATACGCAGTATTTT. Residues: CASSARGPRTDTQYF.

This rearrangement joins TRBV11-2 to TRBJ2-7; D not certain. From germline, CDR1 is SGHAT and CDR2 FQNNGV. V lost 0 bases, J lost 4 bases, and 10 bases lay in between. This CDR3 comprises 14 residues. The CDR3 DNA is TGTGCCAGCAGCTTAGATCCAAAAAGTTACGAGCAGTACTTC. The encoded protein is CASSLDPKSYEQYF.

The chain combines TRBV5-4 with TRBJ1-3, with TRBD1 matching over 8 bases. The ends lost 4 bases at V and 2 bases at J; junction bases unmatched: 8. The germline V gene encodes CDR1 SGHNT and CDR2 YYREEE (reference sequence). There are 16 residues in the CDR3. The CDR3 DNA reads as TGTGCCAGCAGCCTGTCAGGGGGCGGTACTGGAAACACCATATATTTT. Residues: CASSLSGGGTGNTIYF.

V is TRBV27 and J is TRBJ1-2; D is unclear. With 6 bases removed from V and 1 base from J, the gap between germline ends came to 15 bases. There are 15 residues in the CDR3. CDR1 and CDR2 from the germline V gene are MNHEY and SMNVEV (reference sequence). The CDR3 sequence is CASSQAAGSNYGYTF. DNA of the CDR3: TGTGCCAGCAGCCAGGCGGCGGGGAGTAACTATGGCTACACCTTC.

The chain combines TRBV5-4 with TRBJ2-1; D remains ambiguous. CDR3 length equals 14 residues. CDR1 and CDR2 from the germline V gene are SGHNT and YYREEE (reference sequence). The V end lost 3 bases, the J end lost 4 bases, and 11 bases lay between the germline ends. The CDR3, as DNA: TGTGCCAGCAGCTCAATAGCAGATTACAATGAGCAGTTCTTC. Amino acids: CASSSIADYNEQFF.

The chain couples TRBV6-5 to TRBJ2-7; D is tentatively TRBD1 or TRBD2 (5 bases each). V lost 6 bases and J lost 9, with 15 bases in between. CDR3 length: 12 amino acids. Germline loops: CDR1 MNHEY, CDR2 SVGAGI. CDR3 bases: TGTGCCAGCAGCCGGGACGCGGAAGGGCAGTACTTC. Amino acids: CASSRDAEGQYF.

The CDR3 nucleotides are TGTGCCAGCTCCCGGGGACAGGGGGCCACCGGGGAGCTGTTTTTT. The encoded protein is CASSRGQGATGELFF. The chain employs TRBV11-1 and TRBJ2-2; 12 nucleotides agree with TRBD1. Looked up from germline, CDR1 is SGHAT and CDR2 is FQDESV (reference sequence). J lost 4 bases, V lost 8 bases, and 5 bases had no gene match. The CDR3 is made up of 15 amino acids.

The chain links TRBV9 to TRBJ2-5; the D gene is possibly TRBD1 (5 bases). The germline CDR1 and CDR2 sequences are SGDLS and YYNGEE. This CDR3 comprises 15 residues. Trimming removed 3 bases from V and 4 bases from J, with 16 bases in between. The CDR3 sequence is CASSEQGVGGETQYF. The DNA for the CDR3 is TGTGCCAGCAGCGAGCAGGGTGTAGGTGGAGAGACCCAGTACTTC.

A few counts support this clone. V gene TRBV9 combines with J gene TRBJ1-6; no reliable D call. V shed 6 bases and J shed 8 bases, with 15 bases lying between them. Looked up from germline, CDR1 is SGDLS and CDR2 is YYNGEE. The CDR3 has 14 residues. The CDR3 DNA follows: TGTGCCAGCAAGGTCGGGCACGGGGATTCACCCCTCCACTTT. Its protein is CASKVGHGDSPLHF.

V is TRBV5-4 and J is TRBJ2-3; 7 bases align to TRBD2. Germline V lookup: CDR1 SGHNT, CDR2 YYREEE (reference sequence). J lost 2 bases, V lost 4 bases, and 4 bases had no gene match. The CDR3 runs 14 residues. Written as DNA, the CDR3 is TGTGCCAGCAGCCCCGGGGGGACCACAGATACGCAGTATTTT. Translated, it gives CASSPGGTTDTQYF.